This T cell receptor beta chain was identified in a study of beta chain features in type 1 diabetes (dated by TCRdb to 2017 to 2018). Broadly, across the study: No differences in mean age, gender distribution, total cell number or subset yield were found between patients and healthy donors. Naive and central memory subsets were obtained from all 30 or so donors, but regulatory and stem cell-like memory subsets were isolated from only 8 patients and roughly eight healthy donors. In the study, TCRB repertoires of sorted circulating CD4+ T cell subsets from recently diagnosed type 1 diabetes patients were compared with those of matched healthy donors. A total of roughly 99,000,000 sorted cells were examined across all samples, and the number of cells per subset was strongly correlated with RNA yield.

CDR1 and CDR2, per the germline V gene (reference sequence), are GTSNPN and SVGIG. The cysteine opens and the phenylalanine closes a CDR3 of 11 amino acids. The CDR3 DNA has 33 bases and is translated from base 1. Study-wide findings and limitations: Because the HLA sub-analyses included only small numbers of individuals, any influence of HLA type on TCRB rearrangement was left unresolved. In all four CD4+ subsets, TCRB CDR3 length was moderately but significantly shorter in type 1 diabetes patients. PCR may preferentially amplify shorter templates, but because patient and control samples were amplified and corrected together, any resulting skew would affect both groups equally. Fewer insertions and more nucleotide deletions at VDJ recombination sites were observed in patients with type 1 diabetes, implying thymic rearrangement abnormalities. Because cDNA rather than genomic DNA was sequenced, highly expressing activated cells could have been over-represented, although no difference in activation and CD3 levels was found between groups. Naive, central memory and regulatory TCRB repertoires appeared to be more alike among patients than among healthy donors.

The High Capacity cDNA Reverse Transcription Kit was used to reverse transcribe all of the isolated RNA, meaning that expressed TCRB transcripts were what got sequenced. Deep immunoSEQ sequencing was applied to naive, central memory and regulatory T cell samples, giving an average of about 3.7 million total reads per sample. After sorted cells were lysed in RLT buffer, RNA was extracted with DNase-treated RNeasy Micro or Mini kits, with the choice depending on cell number. To prevent cross-contamination, every cell subset was processed on its own, while patient and healthy donor samples were processed together. The immunoSEQ multiplex PCR was used to amplify TCRB sequences from cDNA, yielding 87-bp fragments that span the CDR3 region. Sequencing of the amplicons was done on the Illumina HiSeq platform. As for the authors' bioinformatics: Synthetic template baselines were used to correct PCR bias computationally, reads within Hamming distance 2 were collapsed, and singletons that could not be merged were discarded. Reads were aligned against IMGT so that V, D and J genes, CDR3 length and insertions or deletions at six rearrangement sites could be assigned. Within each subset, clonotype counts were normalized to the number of sorted cells before true diversity and Gini coefficients were calculated with the tcR R package. Repertoire sharing was quantified using the overlap coefficient calculated on TCRB nucleotide sequences. Out-of-frame TCRB sequences from naive cells were analyzed to stand in for the pre-selection repertoire. Held by TCRdb, this immuneACCESS table contains in-frame sequences only and omits some clones. Under half of the omission traces to an unresolved V gene where checked; the cause of the rest is unknown. D and trimming come from the DNA, and the V and J calls and clone size come from that table. Counted in this sample were 550,000 to 850,000 clones; over 10% of them appeared once. Of the sample, 0.02% to 0.025% falls within the top ten clones.

A single peripheral blood draw of 90 to 150 mL on average was collected from each donor into heparinised tubes. Using a panel that included CD45RO, CCR7, CD25, CD127, CD95 and CD27, naive, central memory, regulatory and stem cell-like memory CD4+ T cells were sorted on a BD FACSAria II. A purity above 95% was achieved for all sorted populations. Right away, PBMCs were isolated by Lymphoprep density gradient centrifugation and were stained directly, with no culture step. So that batch effects would be minimized, each experiment stained and sorted samples in pairs, pairing one healthy donor with one patient. A note on this clone: Its antigen is not yet known. No clone much larger than this one lies a single base away; base qualities are absent.

The clonotype was recovered from a man between 18 and 35 years old with type 1 diabetes. The chain is assembled from TRBV30 and TRBJ1-1, with no confidently assigned D gene. What was sequenced was naive CD4+ T cells from blood. Explained via the paper, the cell subset or site label denotes: true naive CD4+ T cells. The bases read TGTGCAGTCGCAGGCTACACTGAAGCTTTCTTT. It specifies CAVAGYTEAFF.